Presented here are 21 T cell receptor beta chains from one specimen sequenced in a study of shared clonotypes between healthy human individuals. Only in-frame clones appear in the TCRdb table, and some are missing; sequencing was by immunoSEQ multiplex PCR. The sample contains around 2.1 million clones, approximately 94% of which appear only once. Naive CD8 isolation took CD45RO-negative cells positively selected for CCR7 and excluded terminally differentiated effector memory CD45RA+ cells. Input material: naive CD8+ T cells from PBMCs. These TCRs come from a man aged 18 to 30 in good health. Some clones in this sample may be carry-over from other donors' samples.

In this sample, this clone turned up once. Within the sample, other DNA sequences also encode this same CDR3. The V and J genes are TRBV27 and TRBJ1-5, with a possible D match to TRBD1 (6 bases). Between the trimmed V and J ends, which lost 5 bases and 7 bases, there was a span of 12 bases. Germline V gives CDR1 MNHEY, CDR2 SMNVEV (reference sequence). The CDR3 loop spans 13 amino acids. The CDR3 DNA reads as TGTGCCAGCAGTCTAGGTGGGGGCCAGCCCCAGCATTTT. This gives the protein CASSLGGGQPQHF.

The rearrangement links TRBV19 to TRBJ1-4; 7 bases agree with TRBD1. The CDR3 is 15 residues long. Germline values: CDR1 LNHDA, CDR2 SQIVND (reference sequence). V dropped 6 bases and J dropped 1; count of bases not matched to a gene: 5. CDR3 DNA: TGTGCCAGTAGCACCCGACAGGGAACTAATGAAAAACTGTTTTTT. Translated, it gives CASSTRQGTNEKLFF.

The chain recombines TRBV13 with TRBJ2-1, with D perhaps TRBD1 (6 bases). The CDR3 contains 13 residues. Germline CDR1 PRHDT, CDR2 FYEKMQ (reference sequence). V gave up 2 bases and J gave up 10 bases, with 12 bases separating them. The CDR3 DNA sequence: TGTGCCAGCAGCTTAAGGGGACAAACAGAGCAGTTCTTC. Translated: CASSLRGQTEQFF.

This chain links TRBV10-2 with TRBJ2-3; D is possibly TRBD2 (5 bases). There are 10 residues in the CDR3. Germline CDR1 and CDR2: WSHSY and SAAADI. V dropped 8 bases and J dropped 6 bases, with 6 bases sitting between them. CDR3 nucleotides: TGCGCCAGCTGGAGGGATACGCAGTATTTT. Protein product: CASWRDTQYF.

This clone is a singleton in its sample. This chain connects TRBV9 to TRBJ2-2; unclear D gene. The CDR3 has 15 amino acids. Germline CDR1 SGDLS, CDR2 YYNGEE. V was shortened by 3 bases and J by 4 bases, with 13 bases between the two germline ends. CDR3 sequence (DNA): TGTGCCAGCAGCGCTTTCGGACCAGTCACCGGGGAGCTGTTTTTT. Translation gives CASSAFGPVTGELFF.

V is TRBV27 and J is TRBJ2-1, with 8 nucleotides matching TRBD1. Germline CDR1 MNHEY, CDR2 SMNVEV (reference sequence). The CDR3 is 13 residues long. V lost 2 bases and J lost 8; bases outside the gene matches: 2. CDR3 loop: CASSLGQGDEQFF. Here the CDR3 DNA reads TGTGCCAGCAGTTTAGGACAGGGTGATGAGCAGTTCTTC.

The rearrangement joins TRBV5-1 to TRBJ2-7, with TRBD1 identical over 8 bases. The CDR3 extends over 14 amino acids. Per the germline V gene, CDR1 is SGHRS and CDR2 is YFSETQ. The V and J ends lost 4 bases and 2 bases, in that order; junction bases with no gene match: 5. CDR3 amino acids: CASSEDRDPYEQYF. In nucleotides, the CDR3 is TGCGCCAGCAGCGAGGACAGGGATCCCTACGAGCAGTACTTC.

This chain uses TRBV7-9 with TRBJ1-1; 12 bases are shared with TRBD1. The ends lost 5 bases at V and 7 bases at J; junction bases unmatched: 8. Germline CDR1 reads SEHNR; CDR2 reads FQNEAQ (reference sequence). The CDR3 totals 15 residues. The CDR3 nucleotides are TGTGCCAGCAGCCCGGGACAGGGGGCTTTATATGAAGCTTTCTTT. It is translated as CASSPGQGALYEAFF.

Concerning this clone itself: The same CDR3 also results from other DNA sequences found in this sample. The chain is built from TRBV6-1 and TRBJ2-7; 8 bases fit TRBD1. This CDR3 region has 15 residues. Germline V gene lookup returns CDR1 MNHNS and CDR2 SASEGT. After removal of 4 bases from V and 0 bases from J, the junction contained 5 bases not matched to a gene. CDR3: CASSAGQGSSYEQYF. The CDR3 coding sequence is TGTGCCAGCAGTGCTGGACAGGGAAGCTCCTACGAGCAGTACTTC.

This clone was seen a single time. The gene calls are TRBV9 and TRBJ1-6; D unresolved. The germline gives CDR1 SGDLS, CDR2 YYNGEE. The CDR3 is made up of 14 amino acids. Trimming took 0 bases from V and 8 from J, leaving 9 bases between them. CDR3 sequence reads: CASSVGHPDSPLHF. The CDR3 DNA reads as TGTGCCAGCAGCGTAGGTCACCCTGATTCACCCCTCCACTTT.

The gene calls are TRBV28 and TRBJ1-1; D may be TRBD1 (5 bases). Germline loops: CDR1 MDHEN, CDR2 SYDVKM. Trimming stripped 5 bases from V and 4 bases from J, with 14 bases between. This CDR3 has 14 amino acids. In nucleotides, the CDR3 is TGTGCCAGCAGTCTATTCAGGGCAGGCACTGAAGCTTTCTTT. Protein: CASSLFRAGTEAFF.

The chain couples TRBV6-5 to TRBJ1-2, with D unresolved. Trimming took off 5 bases at V and 10 bases at J, with 14 bases between the two ends. The CDR3 length is 12 residues. From germline, CDR1 is MNHEY and CDR2 SVGAGI. CDR3 amino acids: CASSPNERDYTF. CDR3 DNA: TGTGCCAGCAGTCCCAACGAGCGCGACTACACCTTC.

The chain uses TRBV29-1 and TRBJ2-1; D gene ambiguous. Germline loops: CDR1 SQVTM, CDR2 ANQGSEA. The CDR3 extends over 13 amino acids. The V gene lost 5 bases and the J gene lost 3 bases, with 11 bases spanning the gap. The CDR3 DNA is TGCAGCGTTTTCCGGCAGAGCTACAATGAGCAGTTCTTC. It codes for CSVFRQSYNEQFF.

With respect to this clone: Other nucleotide sequences in the sample specify the same CDR3. In nucleotides, the CDR3 is TGTGCCAGCAGCCCAACAGGGACCTACGAGCAGTACTTC. It specifies CASSPTGTYEQYF. This sequence joins TRBV7-8 and TRBJ2-7; perhaps TRBD1 as D (6 bases). CDR1 and CDR2 (germline): SGHVS, FQNEAQ. V was pared by 5 bases and J by 2 bases, with 10 bases between. The CDR3 spans 13 residues.

Turning to this clone: The sample has other DNA sequences that encode this CDR3 too. V is TRBV27 and J is TRBJ2-7; D is unclear. V was cut by 1 base and J by 3 bases, with 7 bases left in between. Germline CDR1 MNHEY, CDR2 SMNVEV (reference sequence). The CDR3 spans 13 residues. The CDR3 DNA sequence: TGTGCCAGCAGTTTATTAGGAGACTACGAGCAGTACTTC. Protein sequence: CASSLLGDYEQYF.

The rearrangement uses TRBV6-6 and TRBJ2-5, with D perhaps assigned TRBD1 or TRBD2 (6 bases each). Trimming removed 0 bases at V and 5 bases at J, with 16 bases between. The germline V gene encodes CDR1 MNHNY and CDR2 SVGAGI (reference sequence). This CDR3 is built from 16 residues. This CDR3 reads CASSYSRGAVEETQYF. DNA of the CDR3: TGTGCCAGCAGTTACTCGAGGGGGGCAGTTGAGGAGACCCAGTACTTC.

This clone appeared once. The chain employs TRBV9 and TRBJ1-2; D may be TRBD1 (6 bases). Trimming took 0 bases from V and 7 from J, leaving 19 bases between them. CDR1 and CDR2 (germline): SGDLS, YYNGEE. The CDR3 loop spans 16 amino acids. The CDR3 DNA reads TGTGCCAGCAGCGTAGCCCCGCGGGGGGGGCGTAGTGGCTACACCTTC. Encoded protein: CASSVAPRGGRSGYTF.

This chain links TRBV6-4 with TRBJ2-1, with D perhaps matching TRBD2 (5 bases). The ends were cut back, 3 bases at V and 9 bases at J, with 18 bases in the middle. CDR3 length: 15 residues. The germline V gene encodes CDR1 MRHNA and CDR2 SNTAGT. The CDR3 sequence is CASSESLFGAGEQFF. The CDR3 DNA follows: TGTGCCAGCAGTGAATCTCTGTTCGGTGCGGGTGAGCAGTTCTTC.

The chain joins TRBV7-9 to TRBJ2-1; weak D call: TRBD2 (5 bases). From germline, CDR1 is SEHNR and CDR2 FQNEAQ (reference sequence). The CDR3 is made up of 13 amino acids. Trimming removed 8 bases at V and 5 bases at J, with 13 bases between. The CDR3 here is CASHGRDDNEQFF. CDR3 DNA: TGTGCCAGCCACGGACGGGATGACAATGAGCAGTTCTTC. Supplemented by reference TRBV7-9 and TRBJ2-1, the full variable domain reads DTGVSQNPRHKITKRGQNVTFRCDPISEHNRLYWYRQTLGQGPEFLTYFQNEAQLEKSRLLSDRFSAERPKGSFSTLEIQRTEQGDSAMYLCASHGRDDNEQFFGPGTRLTVL.

The genes are TRBV28 and TRBJ1-1; D gene unclear. CDR3 length equals 11 residues. Germline CDR1 and CDR2: MDHEN and SYDVKM. V shed 8 bases and J shed 11 bases, with 15 bases lying between them. This CDR3 reads CASSKGLDAFF. CDR3 bases: TGTGCCAGCTCCAAGGGATTGGACGCTTTCTTT.

The chain employs TRBV5-6 and TRBJ2-7; the D is unclear. The germline V gene has CDR1 SGHDT and CDR2 YYEEEE. Trimming stripped 1 base from V and 3 bases from J, with 14 bases between. The CDR3 loop spans 15 amino acids. The DNA for the CDR3 is TGTGCCAGCAGCTTGTCACGAGCTAAGATCTACGAGCAGTACTTC. Its translation is CASSLSRAKIYEQYF.